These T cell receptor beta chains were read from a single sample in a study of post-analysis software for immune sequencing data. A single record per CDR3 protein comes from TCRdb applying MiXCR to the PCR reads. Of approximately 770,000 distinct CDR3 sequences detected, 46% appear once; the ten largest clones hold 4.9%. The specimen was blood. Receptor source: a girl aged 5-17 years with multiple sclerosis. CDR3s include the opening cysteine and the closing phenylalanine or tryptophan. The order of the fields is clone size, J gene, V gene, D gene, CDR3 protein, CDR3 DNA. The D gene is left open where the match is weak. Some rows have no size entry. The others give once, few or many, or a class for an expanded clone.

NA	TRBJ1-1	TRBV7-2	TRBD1	CASSLTRDRAEAFF	TGTGCCAGCAGCCTTACTCGGGACAGGGCTGAAGCTTTCTTT
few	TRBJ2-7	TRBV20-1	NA	CSADRGTYNEQYF	TGCAGTGCTGATCGGGGGACCTACAATGAGCAGTACTTC
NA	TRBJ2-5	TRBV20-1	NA	CSASQGVGQETQYF	TGCAGTGCTAGCCAGGGAGTAGGACAAGAGACCCAGTACTTC
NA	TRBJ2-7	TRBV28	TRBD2	CASTPSSAGGYEQYF	TGTGCCAGCACCCCCTCCAGTGCGGGAGGCTACGAGCAGTACTTC
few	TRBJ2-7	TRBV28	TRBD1	CASGSPTGARLEQYF	TGTGCCAGCGGCTCACCGACAGGGGCTCGGCTCGAGCAGTACTTC
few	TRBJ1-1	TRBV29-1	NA	CSVLADRHTEAFF	TGCAGCGTCCTCGCCGACAGGCACACTGAAGCTTTCTTT
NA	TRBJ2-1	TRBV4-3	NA	CASSANRPDQESSYNEQFF	TGCGCCAGCAGCGCGAATCGACCCGACCAGGAGAGCTCCTACAATGAGCAGTTCTTC
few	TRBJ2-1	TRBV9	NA	CASSVEDSSYNEQFF	TGTGCCAGCAGCGTAGAGGATAGCTCCTACAATGAGCAGTTCTTC
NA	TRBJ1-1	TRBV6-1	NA	CASRAEQVGTEAFF	TGTGCCAGCAGGGCAGAACAGGTTGGCACTGAAGCTTTCTTT
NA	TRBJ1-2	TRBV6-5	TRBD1	CASSYAAGGTGDDGYTF	TGTGCCAGCAGTTACGCGGCTGGGGGGACAGGGGATGATGGCTACACCTTC